This record covers a single T cell receptor beta chain. Its antigen is unknown. The CDR3 carries no conserved terminal phenylalanine or tryptophan, so it likely arises from a read error. No DNA is shown, since the ends of the CDR3 on it are uncertain; the CDR3 is the one TCRdb lists. Genomic DNA served as template for TCR beta VDJ combination and CDR3 sequence profiling. An Illumina HiSeq 2000 was the platform used for TCR repertoire sequencing. Regarding the original processing steps: Repertoires were assessed using TRBV/TRBJ rearrangement plots, CDR3 size and DJ length profiles, and Simpson's diversity index. The most abundant DNA sequence in the deep sequencing data was taken as the immunodominant clone. CDR3 amino acid sequences were checked for sharing between subjects and were compared against published repertoires and the VDJdb database. Through fastp at Q25 and MiXCR, TCRdb rebuilt clones from the public reads, retaining in-frame beta chains. Identical CDR3 proteins give one entry, which carries the most common genes and DNA. For this entry, the V and J calls and clone size follow TCRdb and not the study's own pipeline. The table for this sample lists 260,000 or so distinct CDR3 sequences; around 82% of them were counted only once. Together, the top ten hold around 40% of the sample.

The data derive from a study of CD8+CD57+ T cells in acquired aplastic anemia (dated by TCRdb to the late 2010s). Regarding the complete study: Extracted DNA from sorted CD4+ and CD8+ cells averaged around 3.4 ug, ranging from about 0.2 to 30 ug. CD8+CD57+ expansion was defined as a frequency above the mean frequency observed in healthy subjects.

Flow cytometry had shown CD8+CD57+ cell expansion in the patients selected for sequencing. All patients had severe acquired aplastic anemia diagnosed by International Study of Aplastic Anemia and Agranulocytosis and Camitta criteria. No therapy had been received by the patients at the time of blood sampling. The study deep-sequenced TCR repertoires of sorted CD4+ and CD8+ blood T cells from severe aplastic anemia patients and healthy subjects. In the USA, patient enrollment took place under clinicaltrials.gov protocols 00001620, 01623167, 00001397, 00071045, 00081523 and 00961064. Ficoll-Paque density gradient centrifugation was used to isolate peripheral blood mononuclear cells. Before DNA extraction, CD4+ and CD8+ T cells were sorted by FACS or by magnetic beads. Here is what the overall study found, with its caveats: Fewer than 35 CD8+ CDR3 sequences were found to be shared between patients and controls, but these sequences appeared to be highly expressed in patients and within the immunodominant clones of the patients. Between patients and healthy controls, no significant difference in CD8+ Simpson's diversity was found (P=0.060).

The CDR3 is 12 amino acids long, termini counted. The germline V gene specifies SGDLS as CDR1 and YYNGEE as CDR2. The TCR was taken from a human donor with aplastic anemia. The rearrangement joined TRBV9 to TRBJ2-2; the table's D call of TRBD2 was not tested on the DNA. Specimen: sorted CD4+, CD8+, or CD8+CD57+ T cells (not recorded which) from PBMCs. The CDR3 region has the sequence CASGLAAHGPFR.